This TCR beta chain originates from a study of T cell repertoires in cytomegalovirus infection. The CDR3 covers 18 residues. From germline, CDR1 is SGHDN and CDR2 FVKESK. V lost 2 bases and J lost 0, with 17 bases in between. Via MiXCR, TCRdb re-called the reads, giving one row per CDR3 protein. The repertoire holds about half a million distinct CDR3 sequences, with 33% as singletons. Of note for this clonotype: The antigen is undetermined.

The starting material was cultured PBMCs, obtained from culture after CMV antigen stimulation. The receptor's source is a human donor in good health (CMV status not recorded). Some clones in this sample may be carry-over from other donors' samples. The V gene is TRBV14, the J gene TRBJ1-5; D ambiguous. This CDR3 reads CASSQNLHGVNSNQPQHF. As DNA, the CDR3 is TGTGCCAGCAGCCAAAATCTCCACGGCGTAAATAGCAATCAGCCCCAGCATTTT.